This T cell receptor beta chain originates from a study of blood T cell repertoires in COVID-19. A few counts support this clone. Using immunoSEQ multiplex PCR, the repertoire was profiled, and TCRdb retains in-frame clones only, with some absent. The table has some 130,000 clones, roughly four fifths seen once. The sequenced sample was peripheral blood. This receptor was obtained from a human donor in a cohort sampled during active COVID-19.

CDR3 residues: CASSTRLGEPNEKLFF. The CDR3 region has the DNA TGTGCCAGCAGCACTCGCCTTGGGGAGCCTAATGAAAAACTGTTTTTT. V is TRBV7-6 and J is TRBJ1-4; D not resolved. The CDR3 spans 16 residues. The germline V and J ends were trimmed by 5 bases and 3 bases, with 16 bases remaining between them. Germline CDR1 reads SGHVS; CDR2 reads FNYEAQ.